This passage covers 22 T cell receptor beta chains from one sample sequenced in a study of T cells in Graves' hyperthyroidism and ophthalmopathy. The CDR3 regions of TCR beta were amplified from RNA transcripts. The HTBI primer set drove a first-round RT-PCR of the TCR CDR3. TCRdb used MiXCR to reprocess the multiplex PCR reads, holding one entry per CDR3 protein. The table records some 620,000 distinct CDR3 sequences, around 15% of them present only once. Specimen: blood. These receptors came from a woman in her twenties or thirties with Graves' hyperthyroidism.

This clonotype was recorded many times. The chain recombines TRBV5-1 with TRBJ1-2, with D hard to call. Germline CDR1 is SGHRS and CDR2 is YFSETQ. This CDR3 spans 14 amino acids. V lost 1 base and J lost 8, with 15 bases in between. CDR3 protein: CASSLSGQVDGYTF. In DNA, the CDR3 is TGCGCCAGCAGCTTGTCTGGTCAGGTGGACGGCTACACCTTC.

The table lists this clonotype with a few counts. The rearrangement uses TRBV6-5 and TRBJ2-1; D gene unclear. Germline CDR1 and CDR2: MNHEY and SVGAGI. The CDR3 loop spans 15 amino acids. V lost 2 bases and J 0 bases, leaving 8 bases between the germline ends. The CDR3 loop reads CASSYRPSSYNEQFF. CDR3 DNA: TGTGCCAGCAGTTACCGCCCGAGCTCCTACAATGAGCAGTTCTTC.

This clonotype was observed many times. CDR3 protein: CASGPSGDFSYNEQFF. As DNA, the CDR3 is TGTGCCAGCGGCCCAAGTGGGGACTTCTCCTACAATGAGCAGTTCTTC. V is TRBV28 and J is TRBJ2-1; possibly TRBD2 for D (6 bases). V was cut by 8 bases and J by 0 bases, with 17 bases left in between. Per germline, CDR1 MDHEN and CDR2 SYDVKM. This CDR3 has 16 residues.

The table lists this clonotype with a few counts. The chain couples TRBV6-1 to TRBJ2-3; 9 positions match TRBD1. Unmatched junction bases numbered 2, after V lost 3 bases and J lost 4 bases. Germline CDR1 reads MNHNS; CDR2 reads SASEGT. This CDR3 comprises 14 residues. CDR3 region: CASSDTGGADTQYF. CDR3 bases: TGTGCCAGCAGTGACACAGGGGGCGCAGATACGCAGTATTTT.

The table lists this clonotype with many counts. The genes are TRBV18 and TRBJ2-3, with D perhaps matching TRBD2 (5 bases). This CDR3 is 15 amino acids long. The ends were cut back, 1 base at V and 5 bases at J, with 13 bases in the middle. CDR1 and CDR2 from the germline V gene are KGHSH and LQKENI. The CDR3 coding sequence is TGTGCCAGCTCACCACAGACCTCTGGGAGAGATACGCAGTATTTT. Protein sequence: CASSPQTSGRDTQYF.

The CDR3 nucleotides read TGCAGTGCTAGGGTATTAGAACCAGCGGAGGGGGATACGCAGTATTTT. It encodes CSARVLEPAEGDTQYF. This chain joins TRBV20-1 and TRBJ2-3; D perhaps matches TRBD2 (6 bases). The V gene lost 3 bases and the J gene lost 6 bases, with 22 bases spanning the gap. CDR3 length equals 16 residues. The germline gives CDR1 DFQATT, CDR2 SNEGSKA (reference sequence).

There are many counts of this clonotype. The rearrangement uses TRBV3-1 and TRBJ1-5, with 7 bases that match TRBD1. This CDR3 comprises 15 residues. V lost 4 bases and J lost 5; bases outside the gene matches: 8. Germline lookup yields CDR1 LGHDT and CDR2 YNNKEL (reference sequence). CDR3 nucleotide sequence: TGTGCCAGCAGCCGATCGACAGGGTCGTATCAGCCCCAGCATTTT. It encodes CASSRSTGSYQPQHF.

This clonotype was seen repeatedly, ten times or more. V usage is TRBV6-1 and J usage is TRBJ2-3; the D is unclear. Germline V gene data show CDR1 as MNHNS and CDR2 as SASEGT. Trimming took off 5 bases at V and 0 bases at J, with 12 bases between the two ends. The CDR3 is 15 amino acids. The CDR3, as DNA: TGTGCCAGCAGTTTCCCGAGCGAGAGCACAGATACGCAGTATTTT. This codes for CASSFPSESTDTQYF.

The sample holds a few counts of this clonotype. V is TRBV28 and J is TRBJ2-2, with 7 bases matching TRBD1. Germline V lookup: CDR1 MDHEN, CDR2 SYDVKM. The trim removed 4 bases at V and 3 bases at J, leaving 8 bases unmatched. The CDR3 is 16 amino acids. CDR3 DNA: TGTGCCAGCAGTTCCTGGGACAGTAGATACACCGGGGAGCTGTTTTTT. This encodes CASSSWDSRYTGELFF.

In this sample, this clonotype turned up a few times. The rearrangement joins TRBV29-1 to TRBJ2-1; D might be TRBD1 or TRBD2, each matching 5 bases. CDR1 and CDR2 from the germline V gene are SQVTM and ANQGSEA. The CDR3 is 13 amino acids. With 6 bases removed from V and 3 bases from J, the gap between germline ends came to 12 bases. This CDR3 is CSVNRDHYNEQFF. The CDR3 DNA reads TGCAGCGTCAACCGGGACCACTACAATGAGCAGTTCTTC.

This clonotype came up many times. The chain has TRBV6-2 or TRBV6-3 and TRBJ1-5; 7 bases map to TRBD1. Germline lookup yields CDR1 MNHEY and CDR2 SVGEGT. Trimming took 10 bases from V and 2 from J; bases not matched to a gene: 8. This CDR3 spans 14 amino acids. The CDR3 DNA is TGTGCCACGGGCTCGACAGGGCGCAATCAGCCCCAGCATTTT. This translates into CATGSTGRNQPQHF.

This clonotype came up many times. CDR3 sequence (DNA): TGTGCCAGCACCGCGGGGGGGTCTCAAGAGACCCAGTACTTC. Protein product: CASTAGGSQETQYF. The V call is TRBV27, the J call TRBJ2-5; 9 nucleotides align to TRBD2. CDR3 size: 14 residues. Germline CDR1 reads MNHEY; CDR2 reads SMNVEV (reference sequence). The J segment lost 2 bases and the V segment lost 7 bases, leaving 5 bases of the junction unmatched.

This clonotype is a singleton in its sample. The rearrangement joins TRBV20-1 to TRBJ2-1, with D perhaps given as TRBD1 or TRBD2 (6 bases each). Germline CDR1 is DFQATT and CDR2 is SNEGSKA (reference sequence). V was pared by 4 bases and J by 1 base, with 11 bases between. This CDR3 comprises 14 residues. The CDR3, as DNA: TGCAGTGCTACGGGGGCTGATTCCTACAATGAGCAGTTCTTC. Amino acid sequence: CSATGADSYNEQFF.

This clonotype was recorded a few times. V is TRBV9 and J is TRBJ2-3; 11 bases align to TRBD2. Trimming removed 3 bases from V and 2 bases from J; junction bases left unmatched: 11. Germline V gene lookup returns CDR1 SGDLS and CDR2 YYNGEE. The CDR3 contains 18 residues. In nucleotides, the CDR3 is TGTGCCAGCAGCGCCCCACTCCGGACTAGCGGGTACACAGATACGCAGTATTTT. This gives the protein CASSAPLRTSGYTDTQYF. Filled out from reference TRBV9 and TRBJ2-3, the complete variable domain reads DSGVTQTPKHLITATGQRVTLRCSPRSGDLSVYWYQQSLDQGLQFLIQYYNGEERAKGNILERFSAQQFPDLHSELNLSSLELGDSALYFCASSAPLRTSGYTDTQYFGPGTRLTVL.

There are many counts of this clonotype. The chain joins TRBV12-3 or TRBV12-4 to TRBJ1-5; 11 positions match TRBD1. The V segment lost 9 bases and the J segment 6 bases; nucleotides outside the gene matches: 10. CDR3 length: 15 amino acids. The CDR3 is CASVRTGGVGQPQHF. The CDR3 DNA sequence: TGTGCCAGTGTCCGGACAGGGGGCGTCGGTCAGCCCCAGCATTTT.

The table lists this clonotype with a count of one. The CDR3 bases are TGTGCCAGTCGTGCCGGAGGGCCCTTTTATGGCTACACCTTC. Translated: CASRAGGPFYGYTF. The V and J genes are TRBV19 and TRBJ1-2; D unresolved. Germline values: CDR1 LNHDA, CDR2 SQIVND (reference sequence). The CDR3 runs 14 residues. The V end lost 8 bases, the J end lost 5 bases, and 18 bases lay between the germline ends.

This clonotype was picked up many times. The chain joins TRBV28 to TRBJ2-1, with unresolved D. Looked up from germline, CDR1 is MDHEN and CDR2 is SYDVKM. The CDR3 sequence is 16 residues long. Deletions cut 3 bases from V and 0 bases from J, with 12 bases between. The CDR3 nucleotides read TGTGCCAGCAGTTTGGGCCGACATAGCTCCTACAATGAGCAGTTCTTC. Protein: CASSLGRHSSYNEQFF.

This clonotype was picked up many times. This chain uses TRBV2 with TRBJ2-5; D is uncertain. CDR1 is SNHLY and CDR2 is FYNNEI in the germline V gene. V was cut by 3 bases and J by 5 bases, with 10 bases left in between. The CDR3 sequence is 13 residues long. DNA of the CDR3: TGTGCCAGCAGTGACACAAGCTCGGAGACCCAGTACTTC. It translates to CASSDTSSETQYF.

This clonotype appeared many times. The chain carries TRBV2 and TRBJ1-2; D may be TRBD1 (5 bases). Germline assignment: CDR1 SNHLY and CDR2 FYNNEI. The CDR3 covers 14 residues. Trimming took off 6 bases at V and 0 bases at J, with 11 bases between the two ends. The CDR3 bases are TGTGCCAGCAGCGGGACGATTTCTAACTATGGCTACACCTTC. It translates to CASSGTISNYGYTF.

CDR3 sequence reads: CASSSFKTYEQYF. The CDR3 nucleotides are TGTGCCAGCAGCTCCTTTAAAACCTACGAGCAGTACTTC. V and J are TRBV7-6 and TRBJ2-7; no clear D gene. In germline, CDR1 is SGHVS, CDR2 FNYEAQ. V was clipped by 4 bases and J by 2 bases, with 9 bases between them. CDR3 length: 13 residues.

CDR3 sequence: CSAPGTGVTDTQYF. In DNA form, the CDR3 reads TGCAGCGCGCCCGGGACAGGGGTAACAGATACGCAGTATTTT. The chain combines TRBV29-1 with TRBJ2-3; 10 positions agree with TRBD1. There are 14 residues in the CDR3. Germline CDR1 reads SQVTM; CDR2 reads ANQGSEA. J lost 3 bases, V lost 7 bases, and 7 bases had no gene match.

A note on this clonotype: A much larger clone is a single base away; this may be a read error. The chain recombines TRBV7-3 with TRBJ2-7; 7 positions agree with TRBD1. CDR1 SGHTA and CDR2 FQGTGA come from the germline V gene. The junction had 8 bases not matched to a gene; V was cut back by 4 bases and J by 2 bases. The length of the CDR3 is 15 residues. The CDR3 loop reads CASSSSGQPPYEQYF. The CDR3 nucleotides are TGTGCCAGCAGCTCGTCGGGACAGCCACCCTACGAGCAGTACTTC.